This T cell receptor beta chain came from a study of T cell responses to AZD1222 COVID-19 vaccine. General observations from the study: The donor group comprised mostly white British people and more females; the analysis possibly underestimated clonal diversity. Of spike-specific TCRs, nearly half reportedly target regions left unmutated in variants. Samples come after the peak T cell response, not at day 14. Seropositive AZD1222 recipients at baseline numbered only 6 or 7.

Sequencing was performed with immunoSEQ multiplex PCR; in TCRdb, only in-frame clones are kept and a portion is missing. The data contain some 110,000 clones, around nine tenths of them seen just once; the ten biggest clones take up under 20%. The germline V gene has CDR1 MGHRA and CDR2 YSYEKL. The V gene end was trimmed by 0 bases and the J gene end by 13 bases; junction bases not matched to a gene: 4. This CDR3 spans 13 amino acids. For this clone: Its antigen is not identified.

The receptor was derived from an adult in good health. Sequences were derived from peripheral blood, sampled on day 0 of AZD1222 vaccination. The chain combines TRBV4-1 with TRBJ2-3; 10 nucleotides align to TRBD1. CDR3 bases: TGCGCCAGCAGCCAAGAGAGGGGGACAGGGGAGTATTTT. Amino acids: CASSQERGTGEYF.